This T cell receptor beta chain is from a study of blood T cell repertoires in COVID-19. Clones were sequenced by immunoSEQ multiplex PCR, and TCRdb holds only the in-frame ones, with some missing. Here the sample spans some 220,000 clones, over 75% being singletons. The V gene's germline CDR1 is SGHRS and CDR2 YFSETQ. The CDR3 is 15 residues long. V shed 1 base, J shed 4 bases, and the junction held 4 bases outside the gene matches. Sequenced: peripheral blood. This chain connects TRBV5-1 to TRBJ2-1, with 8 bases lining up with TRBD1. This TCR was recovered from a woman in her seventies with COVID-19, enrolled during active disease. CDR3 in DNA: TGCGCCAGCAGCTTGACGGGACAGGTATACAATGAGCAGTTCTTC. Its translation is CASSLTGQVYNEQFF.